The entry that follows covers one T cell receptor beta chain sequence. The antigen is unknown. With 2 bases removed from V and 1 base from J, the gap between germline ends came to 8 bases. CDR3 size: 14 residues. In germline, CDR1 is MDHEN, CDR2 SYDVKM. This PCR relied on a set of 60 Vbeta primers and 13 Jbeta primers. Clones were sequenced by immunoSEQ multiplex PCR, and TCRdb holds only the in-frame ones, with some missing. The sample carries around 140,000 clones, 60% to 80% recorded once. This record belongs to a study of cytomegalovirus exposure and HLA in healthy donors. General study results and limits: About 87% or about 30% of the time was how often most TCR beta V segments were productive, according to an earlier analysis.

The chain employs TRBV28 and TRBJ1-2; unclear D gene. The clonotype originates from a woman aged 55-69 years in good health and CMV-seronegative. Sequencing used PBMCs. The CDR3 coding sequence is TGTGCCAGCAGTTTAAATCAGGTTAACTATGGCTACACCTTC. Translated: CASSLNQVNYGYTF.